The clone carrying this T cell receptor beta chain was counted a few times. The target antigen is unknown. On each TCR cDNA molecule, a unique molecular identifier was present. Each CDR3 protein is one row after TCRdb ran MiXCR on the 5' RACE reads. Altogether about 94,000 distinct CDR3 sequences are present, just under 20% being singletons, with the ten largest covering around a fifth. The data were taken from a study of spatial heterogeneity in lung cancer. Study overall: When follow-up PBMC samples existed, they were sequenced (at a median of around 2 years after resection). Detected beta-chain sequences consistently exceeded alpha-chain sequences. General study points: At tumor resection, ubiquitous expanded TCRs were detected in blood more often than later.

The time point: blood at routine non-recurrence follow-up after resection. CDR3 length equals 16 residues. V lost 3 bases to trimming and J lost 3 bases; unmatched junction nucleotides: 7. CDR1 and CDR2 from the germline V gene are LGHDT and YNNKEL (reference sequence). The sequence came from a male donor with early-stage non-small cell lung cancer. The V gene is TRBV3-1, the J gene TRBJ1-1, with 10 bases that match TRBD1. The material sequenced was PBMCs, taken at follow-up. CDR3 in DNA: TGTGCCAGCAGCCATGGACCCGGGACAGGGGACACTGAAGCTTTCTTT. It specifies CASSHGPGTGDTEAFF.